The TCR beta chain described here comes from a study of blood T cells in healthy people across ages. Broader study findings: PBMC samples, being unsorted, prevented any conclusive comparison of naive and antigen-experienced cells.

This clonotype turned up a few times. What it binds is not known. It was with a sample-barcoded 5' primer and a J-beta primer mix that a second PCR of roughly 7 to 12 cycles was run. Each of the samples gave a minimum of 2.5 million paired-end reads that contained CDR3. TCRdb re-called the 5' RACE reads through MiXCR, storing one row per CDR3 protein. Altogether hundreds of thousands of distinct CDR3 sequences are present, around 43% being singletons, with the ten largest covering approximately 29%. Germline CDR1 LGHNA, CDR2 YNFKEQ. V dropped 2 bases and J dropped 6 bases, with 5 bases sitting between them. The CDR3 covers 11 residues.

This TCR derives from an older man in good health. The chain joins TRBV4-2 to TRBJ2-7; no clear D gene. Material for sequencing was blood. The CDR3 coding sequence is TGTGCCAGCAGCCAAACAAGCGAGCAGTACTTC. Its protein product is CASSQTSEQYF.